This TCR beta chain was recovered during a study of blood T cell repertoires in COVID-19. Germline CDR1 is KGHDR and CDR2 is SFDVKD. This CDR3 has 14 amino acids. Trimming took off 4 bases at V and 5 bases at J, with 13 bases between the two ends. The assay was immunoSEQ multiplex PCR, and TCRdb's table has in-frame clones only and misses some. Among some 290,000 clones listed, roughly 83% were seen once. The rearrangement joins TRBV24-1 to TRBJ2-5; D is perhaps TRBD1 (5 bases). Specimen: peripheral blood. The TCR comes from a man between 60 and 70 years old who had recovered from COVID-19. The CDR3 reads CATSDPGLGETQYF. The CDR3 DNA reads TGTGCCACCAGTGACCCAGGGTTAGGTGAGACCCAGTACTTC.